These 26 T cell receptor beta chains were all obtained from the same sample, sequenced in a study of blood T cell repertoires in COVID-19. Clones were sequenced by immunoSEQ multiplex PCR, and TCRdb holds only the in-frame ones, with some missing. Of approximately 100,000 clones in the sample, roughly 90% were seen once. Input material: peripheral blood. Receptors originate from a human donor with acute or convalescent COVID-19. The donor label of this sample is uncertain.

V usage is TRBV6-5 and J usage is TRBJ2-3, with 7 bases fitting TRBD1. The CDR3 length is 16 residues. V was pared by 2 bases and J by 2 bases, with 7 bases of the junction left unmatched. Germline V lookup: CDR1 MNHEY, CDR2 SVGAGI. The CDR3 protein is CASSYGTGAHTDTQYF. CDR3 coding DNA: TGTGCCAGCAGTTACGGTACAGGGGCCCACACAGATACGCAGTATTTT.

Concerning this clone itself: Other DNA sequences in the sample encode the same CDR3. This sequence joins TRBV3-1 (or the pseudogene TRBV3-2) and TRBJ1-2; possibly TRBD1 for D (5 bases). The CDR3 has 14 amino acids. Germline CDR1 is LGHDT and CDR2 is YNNKEL (reference sequence). V lost 4 bases to trimming and J lost 3 bases, with 12 bases between them. The CDR3 DNA sequence: TGTGCCAGCAGCCCAACAGGCCTCGACTATGGCTACACCTTC. It specifies CASSPTGLDYGYTF.

CDR3 DNA sequence: TGTGCCAGCAGTCCTTCCCGGGGGGGAGGCTACACCTTC. It yields the protein CASSPSRGGGYTF. The chain carries TRBV3-1 (or the pseudogene TRBV3-2) and TRBJ1-2; weak D call: TRBD1 (5 bases). The V gene's germline CDR1 is LGHDT and CDR2 YNNKEL (reference sequence). Trimming left V 6 bases short and J 8 bases short, with 16 bases between. The CDR3 length is 13 residues.

The rearrangement uses TRBV7-2 and TRBJ2-3; D is ambiguous. The CDR3 has 16 amino acids. V lost 5 bases and J lost 1, with 16 bases in between. The V gene's germline CDR1 is SGHTA and CDR2 FQGNSA. For the CDR3, the DNA is TGTGCCAGCAGCCCACCAGGCAGGATGGGCACAGATACGCAGTATTTT. Translated, it gives CASSPPGRMGTDTQYF. The entire variable domain, with the rest obtained from reference TRBV7-2 and TRBJ2-3, is as follows: GAGVSQSPSNKVTEKGKDVELRCDPISGHTALYWYRQSLGQGLEFLIYFQGNSAPDKSGLPSDRFSAERTGGSVSTLTIQRTQQEDSAVYLCASSPPGRMGTDTQYFGPGTRLTVL.

The CDR3 protein is CASPGGGPYEQYF. In DNA, the CDR3 is TGTGCCAGCCCTGGGGGCGGTCCCTACGAGCAGTACTTC. This rearrangement joins TRBV6-6 to TRBJ2-7; D might be TRBD1 (6 bases). The CDR3 spans 13 residues. Between the trimmed V and J ends, which lost 8 bases and 2 bases, there was a span of 13 bases. Looked up from germline, CDR1 is MNHNY and CDR2 is SVGAGI (reference sequence).

This clone occurred a few times. The chain couples TRBV5-6 to TRBJ2-6, with TRBD1 matching over 8 bases. The CDR3 loop spans 15 amino acids. Per the germline V gene, CDR1 is SGHDT and CDR2 is YYEEEE. Germline trimming cut 4 bases from V and 3 bases from J; bases unmatched to any gene: 3. The CDR3 reads CASSADRGGANVLTF. CDR3 nucleotides: TGTGCCAGCAGCGCCGACAGGGGTGGGGCCAACGTCCTGACTTTC.

The genes are TRBV18 and TRBJ2-1; 9 bases map to TRBD1. Per germline, CDR1 KGHSH and CDR2 LQKENI. Unmatched junction bases numbered 2, after V lost 2 bases and J lost 0 bases. CDR3 length: 16 residues. The CDR3, as DNA: TGTGCCAGCTCACCAGGACAGGGGAGCTCCTACAATGAGCAGTTCTTC. It yields the protein CASSPGQGSSYNEQFF.

This clone was found once. The chain links TRBV28 to TRBJ2-1; perhaps TRBD1 as D (7 bases). This CDR3 spans 14 amino acids. Trimming cost V 1 base and J 9 bases, with 13 bases left between them. CDR1 and CDR2 (germline): MDHEN, SYDVKM. The CDR3 DNA is TGTGCCAGCAGTTTATTGTCAGGGGGGATTGAGCAGTTCTTC. Amino acid sequence: CASSLLSGGIEQFF.

This chain joins TRBV13 and TRBJ2-2, with a weak D call TRBD1 (6 bases). Looked up from germline, CDR1 is PRHDT and CDR2 is FYEKMQ (reference sequence). V lost 5 bases and J lost 6, with 13 bases in between. The CDR3 length is 14 residues. CDR3 coding DNA: TGTGCCAGCAGCACACAGGGTATTCCCGGGGAGCTGTTTTTT. Protein: CASSTQGIPGELFF.

J is TRBJ1-5 and V is TRBV3-1 (or the pseudogene TRBV3-2), with D unclear. V lost 1 base to trimming and J lost 9 bases, with 19 bases between them. CDR1 LGHDT and CDR2 YNNKEL come from the germline V gene (reference sequence). The length of the CDR3 is 16 residues. CDR3 DNA: TGTGCCAGCAGCCAAGGGGCAGACCCCATTAGAAGGCCCCAGCATTTT. As protein: CASSQGADPIRRPQHF.

This clone appeared a single time. This chain connects TRBV27 to TRBJ2-4; D is ambiguous. This CDR3 spans 13 amino acids. CDR1 is MNHEY, CDR2 SMNVEV, per germline (reference sequence). Trimming stripped 1 base from V and 5 bases from J, with 6 bases between. The CDR3 reads CASSLYAENIQYF. CDR3 coding DNA: TGTGCCAGCAGTTTATATGCGGAAAACATTCAGTACTTC.

This rearrangement joins TRBV27 to TRBJ1-1; TRBD1 aligns across 8 bases. The CDR3 runs to 17 residues. Germline CDR1 and CDR2: MNHEY and SMNVEV (reference sequence). V lost 7 bases, J lost 4 bases, and 17 bases stayed unmatched. The CDR3 loop reads CASTITGGPGISTEAFF. For the CDR3, the DNA is TGTGCCAGCACCATCACAGGGGGTCCGGGAATAAGCACTGAAGCTTTCTTT.

The chain combines TRBV29-1 with TRBJ2-5; D might be TRBD1 (6 bases). Germline lookup yields CDR1 SQVTM and CDR2 ANQGSEA. The CDR3 length is 13 residues. V was clipped by 2 bases and J by 4 bases, with 11 bases between them. This CDR3 reads CSVEKTGPETQYF. As DNA, the CDR3 is TGCAGCGTTGAAAAGACAGGACCAGAGACCCAGTACTTC.

The rearrangement joins TRBV4-1 to TRBJ1-2, with a possible D match to TRBD1 (5 bases). V was trimmed by 0 bases and J by 8 bases, leaving 13 bases between them. Germline V gene data show CDR1 as MGHRA and CDR2 as YSYEKL. This CDR3 contains 14 residues. CDR3 sequence: CASSQEGQVVGYTF. The CDR3 DNA sequence: TGCGCCAGCAGCCAAGAGGGGCAGGTTGTAGGCTACACCTTC.

The chain uses TRBV5-6 and TRBJ2-5, with 9 bases identical to TRBD2. The CDR3 contains 17 residues. Trimming took 4 bases from V and 5 from J; bases not matched to a gene: 15. Germline V lookup: CDR1 SGHDT, CDR2 YYEEEE. The CDR3 sequence: CASSPRLCAGGPETQYF. The CDR3 region has the DNA TGTGCCAGCAGCCCACGACTTTGCGCGGGGGGGCCCGAGACCCAGTACTTC.

This chain connects TRBV12-3 or TRBV12-4 to TRBJ1-5; D is uncertain. V was trimmed by 4 bases and J by 0 bases, leaving 4 bases between them. The CDR3 contains 13 residues. The CDR3 loop is CASSSYSNQPQHF. The DNA of the CDR3 is TGTGCCAGCAGTTCTTATAGCAATCAGCCCCAGCATTTT.

The chain couples TRBV7-8 to TRBJ1-6; TRBD1 might be the D (5 bases). The CDR3 consists of 15 residues. Germline values: CDR1 SGHVS, CDR2 FQNEAQ. Trimming shortened V by 5 bases and J by 4 bases, and 12 bases separated the two germline ends. CDR3 in amino acids: CASSLGQGYNSPLHF. In nucleotides, the CDR3 is TGTGCCAGCAGCCTCGGTCAGGGTTATAATTCACCCCTCCACTTT.

This clone was seen once. V usage is TRBV28 and J usage is TRBJ1-6; 10 bases fit TRBD1. V was clipped by 6 bases and J by 9 bases; unmatched bases: 5. Germline values: CDR1 MDHEN, CDR2 SYDVKM. The length of the CDR3 is 14 residues. CDR3: CASSLTGGPSPLHF. CDR3 DNA sequence: TGTGCCAGCAGCCTGACAGGGGGCCCTTCACCCCTCCACTTT.

In this sample, this clone is large. The DNA for the CDR3 is TGTGCCAGCAGTTTCCACAGGGGGACGAATTCACCCCTCCACTTT. Residues: CASSFHRGTNSPLHF. The chain links TRBV28 to TRBJ1-6, with 8 nucleotides matching TRBD1. Germline lookup yields CDR1 MDHEN and CDR2 SYDVKM. This CDR3 comprises 15 residues. Unmatched junction bases numbered 5, after V lost 3 bases and J lost 7 bases. Combining the CDR3 with reference TRBV28 and TRBJ1-6 gives the whole variable domain DVKVTQSSRYLVKRTGEKVFLECVQDMDHENMFWYRQDPGLGLRLIYFSYDVKMKEKGDIPEGYSVSREKKERFSLILESASTNQTSMYLCASSFHRGTNSPLHFGNGTRLTVT.

This chain uses TRBV6-2 or TRBV6-3 with TRBJ2-1; 8 bases fit TRBD2. The CDR3 is 14 amino acids. CDR1 is MNHEY and CDR2 is SVGEGT in the germline V gene. V lost 2 bases, J lost 6 bases, and 3 bases stayed unmatched. CDR3 DNA: TGTGCCAGCAGTTACCCCGGGACTAGCAATGAGCAGTTCTTC. Protein sequence: CASSYPGTSNEQFF.

For the CDR3, the DNA is TGCGCCAGCAGCCCCGGACTAGCGGGGGGGGATGAGCAGTTCTTC. Protein: CASSPGLAGGDEQFF. The chain recombines TRBV5-1 with TRBJ2-1; 15 positions match TRBD2. CDR1 is SGHRS and CDR2 is YFSETQ in the germline V gene. The CDR3 covers 15 residues. V lost 4 bases to trimming and J lost 8 bases; unmatched junction nucleotides: 4.

The CDR3 reads CASSPGFNNSPLHF. The CDR3 DNA is TGTGCCAGCAGCCCAGGGTTTAATAATTCACCCCTCCACTTT. The genes are TRBV3-1 (or the pseudogene TRBV3-2) and TRBJ1-6; perhaps TRBD1 as D (5 bases). V dropped 4 bases and J dropped 5 bases, with 9 bases sitting between them. CDR1 is LGHDT and CDR2 is YNNKEL in the germline V gene (reference sequence). The CDR3 loop spans 14 amino acids.

The chain is built from TRBV3-1 (or the pseudogene TRBV3-2) and TRBJ2-1; no clear D. The CDR3 totals 15 residues. Trimming removed 0 bases at V and 7 bases at J, with 13 bases between. CDR1 is LGHDT, CDR2 YNNKEL, per germline (reference sequence). The CDR3 nucleotides read TGTGCCAGCAGCCAAGATTGGGTTGACTTAAATGAGCAGTTCTTC. It translates to CASSQDWVDLNEQFF.

The sample holds a few counts of this clone. The chain is built from TRBV14 and TRBJ2-5, with 9 bases that match TRBD2. Germline V gene sequence: CDR1 SGHDN, CDR2 FVKESK. This CDR3 is built from 17 residues. Trimming removed 0 bases from V and 1 base from J; junction bases left unmatched: 6. The DNA of the CDR3 is TGTGCCAGCAGCCAAGATCGGTCTAGCGGGGTCCAAGAGACCCAGTACTTC. As protein: CASSQDRSSGVQETQYF.

The chain uses TRBV6-5 and TRBJ1-6; no firm D call. Trimming pared 2 bases from V and 0 bases from J, leaving 8 bases between. CDR1 is MNHEY, CDR2 SVGAGI, per germline. The CDR3 is 16 residues long. The CDR3 sequence is CASSYGGSSYNSPLHF. The CDR3 DNA reads TGTGCCAGCAGTTACGGAGGGAGCTCCTATAATTCACCCCTCCACTTT.

This clone occurred once. The chain combines TRBV4-1 with TRBJ2-1; tentative D call: TRBD2 (5 bases). In germline, CDR1 is MGHRA, CDR2 YSYEKL. The V and J ends lost 2 bases and 7 bases respectively, with 15 bases between them. The CDR3 is 15 amino acids. CDR3 loop: CASSQRSGSGNEQFF. The CDR3 nucleotides read TGCGCCAGCAGCCAAAGGTCAGGATCGGGAAATGAGCAGTTCTTC.